One sample yielded the 22 T cell receptor beta chains listed below, sequenced in a study of blood T cell repertoires in COVID-19. Data came from immunoSEQ multiplex PCR; TCRdb stores just in-frame clones and leaves some out. The data hold about 480,000 clones, with 75% to 90% observed a single time. Sample: peripheral blood. The receptor source for this set is a man aged 18 to 30 with COVID-19, enrolled during active disease.

This chain uses TRBV4-2 with TRBJ2-7; TRBD2 matches at 9 bases. Germline-derived CDR1 and CDR2 are LGHNA and YNFKEQ. The V gene end was trimmed by 3 bases and the J gene end by 2 bases; junction bases not matched to a gene: 5. This CDR3 spans 15 amino acids. CDR3 protein: CASSQGREGPYEQYF. CDR3 nucleotide sequence: TGTGCCAGCAGCCAGGGGCGGGAGGGCCCCTACGAGCAGTACTTC.

The gene calls are TRBV19 and TRBJ2-7, with TRBD1 identical over 7 bases. J lost 2 bases, V lost 5 bases, and 6 bases had no gene match. The CDR3 runs to 14 residues. Germline V gene sequence: CDR1 LNHDA, CDR2 SQIVND (reference sequence). The CDR3 sequence is CASSPRQGPYEQYF. The CDR3 nucleotides are TGTGCCAGTAGTCCACGACAGGGACCCTACGAGCAGTACTTC.

This chain links TRBV11-2 with TRBJ1-2, with D hard to call. From germline, CDR1 is SGHAT and CDR2 FQNNGV. The CDR3 contains 14 residues. V lost 1 base and J 4 bases, leaving 10 bases between the germline ends. CDR3 amino acids: CASSLAGSAYGYTF. The DNA for the CDR3 is TGTGCCAGCAGCTTAGCGGGGAGTGCCTATGGCTACACCTTC.

The V call is TRBV18, the J call TRBJ2-5, with 9 bases lining up with TRBD1. V lost 6 bases, J lost 4 bases, and 12 bases stayed unmatched. The CDR3 covers 16 residues. Germline CDR1 reads KGHSH; CDR2 reads LQKENI. CDR3 DNA sequence: TGTGCCAGCTCGCCCGCCCGGGACAGGGTTCGAGAGACCCAGTACTTC. Protein sequence: CASSPARDRVRETQYF.

This chain links TRBV27 with TRBJ2-1; 11 nucleotides align to TRBD2. The CDR3 spans 14 residues. Germline-derived CDR1 and CDR2 are MNHEY and SMNVEV (reference sequence). V was pared by 3 bases and J by 8 bases, with 3 bases of the junction left unmatched. CDR3 coding DNA: TGTGCCAGCAGTTTGCTAGCGGGGGGATATGAGCAGTTCTTC. Amino acid sequence: CASSLLAGGYEQFF.

The V and J genes are TRBV5-1 and TRBJ2-2, with 7 bases aligning to TRBD1. Germline trimming cut 4 bases from V and 6 bases from J; bases unmatched to any gene: 9. This CDR3 is 15 amino acids long. Per germline, CDR1 SGHRS and CDR2 YFSETQ. CDR3 sequence reads: CASSADPRGSGELFF. The CDR3 nucleotides read TGCGCCAGCAGCGCAGACCCCAGGGGGTCCGGGGAGCTGTTTTTT.

V usage is TRBV6-4 and J usage is TRBJ2-3; 7 bases agree with TRBD2. Germline values: CDR1 MRHNA, CDR2 SNTAGT. The J segment lost 5 bases and the V segment lost 3 bases, leaving 8 bases of the junction unmatched. The CDR3 contains 15 residues. The CDR3 region has the DNA TGTGCCAGCAGTGATGGCAGCGGGGCGGTAGATACGCAGTATTTT. Its translation: CASSDGSGAVDTQYF.

The chain recombines TRBV10-3 with TRBJ1-1, with 7 bases lining up with TRBD1. There are 12 residues in the CDR3. Germline V CDR1 and CDR2: ENHRY, SYGVKD. CDR3 in amino acids: CSSKGGDTEAFF. In DNA form, the CDR3 reads TGTTCATCAAAAGGGGGCGACACTGAAGCTTTCTTT.

This chain connects TRBV6-6 to TRBJ1-2; 8 bases map to TRBD1. Germline values: CDR1 MNHNY, CDR2 SVGAGI (reference sequence). This CDR3 is 13 amino acids long. V was pared by 4 bases and J by 8 bases, with 6 bases of the junction left unmatched. DNA for the CDR3: TGTGCCAGCAGTTCCCCAGGGGGCCAAGGCTACACCTTC. Protein product: CASSSPGGQGYTF.

This sequence joins TRBV12-3 or TRBV12-4 and TRBJ2-1, with D unclear. The V and J ends lost 1 base and 10 bases respectively, with 11 bases between them. This CDR3 contains 13 residues. The CDR3 protein is CASSLDSLREQFF. CDR3 DNA sequence: TGTGCCAGCAGTTTAGACAGCTTAAGGGAGCAGTTCTTC.

The chain links TRBV10-1 to TRBJ1-1; TRBD1 might be the D (5 bases). The CDR3 totals 15 residues. Deletions cut 0 bases from V and 0 bases from J, with 8 bases between. Germline CDR1 WNHNN, CDR2 SYGVQD (reference sequence). The CDR3 loop reads CASSESAGMNTEAFF. The CDR3 DNA is TGCGCCAGCAGTGAGTCGGCAGGGATGAACACTGAAGCTTTCTTT.

J is TRBJ2-7 and V is TRBV10-3, with no clear D. This CDR3 is 15 amino acids long. Trimming removed 8 bases at V and 5 bases at J, with 22 bases between. Germline values: CDR1 ENHRY, CDR2 SYGVKD. This chain's CDR3 is CAIPLERVSRDEQYF. For the CDR3, the DNA is TGTGCCATCCCCCTCGAACGGGTAAGTCGGGACGAGCAGTACTTC.

The J gene is TRBJ1-5, the V gene TRBV3-1 (or the pseudogene TRBV3-2); D remains ambiguous. Germline loops: CDR1 LGHDT, CDR2 YNNKEL (reference sequence). Trimming left V 4 bases short and J 2 bases short, with 12 bases between. The CDR3 loop spans 15 amino acids. The CDR3 region has the DNA TGTGCCAGCAGCCCCGCCGGTGGTGGCAATCAGCCCCAGCATTTT. Protein sequence: CASSPAGGGNQPQHF.

J is TRBJ2-7 and V is TRBV9; D possibly corresponds to TRBD1 (6 bases). Trimming took off 0 bases at V and 2 bases at J, with 12 bases between the two ends. The CDR3 runs to 15 residues. CDR1 and CDR2 from the germline V gene are SGDLS and YYNGEE. This CDR3 is CASSVAFGQTYEQYF. In nucleotides, the CDR3 is TGTGCCAGCAGCGTAGCTTTTGGACAGACCTACGAGCAGTACTTC.

The rearrangement joins TRBV9 to TRBJ2-2; no definite D call. Germline-derived CDR1 and CDR2 are SGDLS and YYNGEE. The CDR3 is 14 amino acids. Trimming stripped 7 bases from V and 4 bases from J, with 14 bases between. CDR3 sequence reads: CASGEERITGELFF. The CDR3 region has the DNA TGTGCCAGCGGTGAGGAACGGATCACCGGGGAGCTGTTTTTT.

This rearrangement joins TRBV30 to TRBJ2-3; 10 bases agree with TRBD2. The CDR3 loop spans 14 amino acids. Germline-derived CDR1 and CDR2 are GTSNPN and SVGIG (reference sequence). The junction had 9 bases not matched to a gene; V was cut back by 5 bases and J by 7 bases. The CDR3 region is CAWGAGGRLNTQYF. The CDR3 nucleotides read TGTGCCTGGGGAGCGGGAGGGCGACTGAATACGCAGTATTTT.

The chain has TRBV19 and TRBJ2-2; 9 positions agree with TRBD1. The CDR3 is made up of 15 amino acids. CDR1 is LNHDA, CDR2 SQIVND, per germline (reference sequence). With 5 bases clipped from V and 6 bases from J, the junction kept 7 bases outside the gene matches. CDR3 DNA: TGTGCCAGTAGTCCGGACAGGGGAAGGGCCGGGGAGCTGTTTTTT. Protein product: CASSPDRGRAGELFF.

In DNA, the CDR3 is TGTGCCAGCAGTGACGACGGGGATCAGCCCCAGCATTTT. Translation gives CASSDDGDQPQHF. The gene calls are TRBV6-4 and TRBJ1-5; no clear D. The CDR3 is made up of 13 amino acids. Trimming shortened V by 2 bases and J by 5 bases, and 7 bases separated the two germline ends. Germline V gene lookup returns CDR1 MRHNA and CDR2 SNTAGT.

The rearrangement links TRBV5-8 to TRBJ2-1; D perhaps matches TRBD1 (6 bases). Germline CDR1 is SGHTS and CDR2 is YDEGEE. The CDR3 is made up of 17 amino acids. Deletions cut 4 bases from V and 0 bases from J, with 17 bases between. In DNA, the CDR3 is TGTGCCAGCAGCCAGGTGCTGACAGGCCGCTCCTACAATGAGCAGTTCTTC. It translates to CASSQVLTGRSYNEQFF. The whole variable domain, filled in from reference TRBV5-8 and TRBJ2-1, reads EAGVTQSPTHLIKTRGQQATLRCSPISGHTSVYWYQQALGLGLQFLLWYDEGEERNRGNFPPRFSGRQFPNYSSELNVNALELEDSALYLCASSQVLTGRSYNEQFFGPGTRLTVL.

This clone has only a few counts. The J gene is TRBJ2-7, the V gene TRBV6-5, with 8 bases lining up with TRBD1. V gave up 8 bases and J gave up 3 bases; unmatched junction bases: 12. Germline assignment: CDR1 MNHEY and CDR2 SVGAGI. The CDR3 covers 15 residues. In DNA form, the CDR3 reads TGTGCCAGCGCGACAACCGGACAGGGTTACTACGAGCAGTACTTC. Translating it yields CASATTGQGYYEQYF.

The rearrangement links TRBV29-1 to TRBJ2-1; 9 bases agree with TRBD2. The trim removed 0 bases at V and 4 bases at J, leaving 1 base unmatched. Germline V gene sequence: CDR1 SQVTM, CDR2 ANQGSEA. The CDR3 extends over 14 amino acids. Written as DNA, the CDR3 is TGCAGCGTTGAAGAGCTAGCGGGATACAATGAGCAGTTCTTC. This codes for CSVEELAGYNEQFF.

This clone was counted once. The V gene is TRBV18, the J gene TRBJ2-2, with TRBD1 matching 8 bases. Trimming removed 3 bases from V and 3 bases from J; junction bases left unmatched: 15. This CDR3 contains 19 residues. From germline, CDR1 is KGHSH and CDR2 LQKENI. CDR3 loop: CASSPTRSAGQGHTGELFF. For the CDR3, the DNA is TGTGCCAGCTCACCCACCAGATCCGCCGGACAGGGACACACCGGGGAGCTGTTTTTT.